Sequencing of this T cell receptor (beta chain) was carried out in a study of response to subunit inactivated influenza vaccine. General study points: A suggestion made by the authors is that each seasonal influenza vaccination recruits few new T cells.

TCRdb reprocessed the RT-PCR reads via MiXCR and lists one record per CDR3 protein. The table includes more than 450,000 distinct CDR3 sequences, 7.5% to 8.5% detected once. A word on this clonotype: Its antigen is as yet unknown.

Specimen: PBMCs from blood, collected around 25 months after vaccination. The source of this sequence is a man aged 50-75 years who received an inactivated influenza vaccine.

CDR3 sequence (DNA): TGTGCCAGCAGCCAACCTAGGACTAGCGGGAGGCTCAATGAGCAGTTCTTC. Protein sequence: CASSQPRTSGRLNEQFF. The chain employs TRBV3-1 and TRBJ2-1, with 14 nucleotides matching TRBD2. Germline V gene data show CDR1 as LGHDT and CDR2 as YNNKEL (reference sequence). This CDR3 comprises 17 residues. Losses at the gene ends were 2 bases for V and 6 bases for J; bases not matched to a gene: 6.